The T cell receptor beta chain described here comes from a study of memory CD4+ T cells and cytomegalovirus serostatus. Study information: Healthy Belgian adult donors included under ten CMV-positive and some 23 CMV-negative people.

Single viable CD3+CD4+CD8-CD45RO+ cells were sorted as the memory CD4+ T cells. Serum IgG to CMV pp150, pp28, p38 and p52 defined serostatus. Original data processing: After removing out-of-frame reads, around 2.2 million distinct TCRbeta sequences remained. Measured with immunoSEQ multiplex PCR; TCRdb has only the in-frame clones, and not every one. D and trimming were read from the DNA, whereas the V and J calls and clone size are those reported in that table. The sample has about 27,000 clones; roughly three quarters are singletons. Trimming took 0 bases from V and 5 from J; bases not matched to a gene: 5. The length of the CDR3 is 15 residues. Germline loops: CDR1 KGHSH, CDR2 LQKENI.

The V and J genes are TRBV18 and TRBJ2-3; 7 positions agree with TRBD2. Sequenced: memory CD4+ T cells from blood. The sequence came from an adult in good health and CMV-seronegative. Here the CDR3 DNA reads TGTGCCAGCTCACCACCGGGGGGGAGGAGAGATACGCAGTATTTT. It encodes CASSPPGGRRDTQYF.